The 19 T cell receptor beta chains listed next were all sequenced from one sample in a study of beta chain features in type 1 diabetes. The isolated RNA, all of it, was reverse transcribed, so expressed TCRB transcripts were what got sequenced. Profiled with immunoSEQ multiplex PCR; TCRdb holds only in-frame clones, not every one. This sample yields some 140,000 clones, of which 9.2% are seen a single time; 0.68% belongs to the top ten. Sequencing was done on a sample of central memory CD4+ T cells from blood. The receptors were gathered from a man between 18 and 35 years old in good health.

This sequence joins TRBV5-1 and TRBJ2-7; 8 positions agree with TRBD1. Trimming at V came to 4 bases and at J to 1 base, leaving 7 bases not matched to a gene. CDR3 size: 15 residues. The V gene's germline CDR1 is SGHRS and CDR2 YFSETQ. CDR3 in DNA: TGCGCCAGCAGCAAGTTGGGGGACAGGTCCTACGAGCAGTACTTC. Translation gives CASSKLGDRSYEQYF.

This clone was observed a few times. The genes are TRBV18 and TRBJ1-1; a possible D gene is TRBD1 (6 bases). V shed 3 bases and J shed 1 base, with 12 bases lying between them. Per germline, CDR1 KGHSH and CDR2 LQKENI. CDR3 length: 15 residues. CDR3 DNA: TGTGCCAGCTCACCCTCACAGGGAGCGAACACTGAAGCTTTCTTT. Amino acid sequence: CASSPSQGANTEAFF. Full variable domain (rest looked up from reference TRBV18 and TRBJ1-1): NAGVMQNPRHLVRRRGQEARLRCSPMKGHSHVYWYRQLPEEGLKFMVYLQKENIIDESGMPKERFSAEFPKEGPSILRIQQVVRGDSAAYFCASSPSQGANTEAFFGQGTRLTVV.

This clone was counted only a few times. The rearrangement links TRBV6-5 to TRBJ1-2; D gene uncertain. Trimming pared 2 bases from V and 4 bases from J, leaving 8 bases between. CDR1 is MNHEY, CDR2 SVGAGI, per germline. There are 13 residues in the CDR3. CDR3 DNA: TGTGCCAGCAGTTACGATGGCAGCTATGGCTACACCTTC. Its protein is CASSYDGSYGYTF.

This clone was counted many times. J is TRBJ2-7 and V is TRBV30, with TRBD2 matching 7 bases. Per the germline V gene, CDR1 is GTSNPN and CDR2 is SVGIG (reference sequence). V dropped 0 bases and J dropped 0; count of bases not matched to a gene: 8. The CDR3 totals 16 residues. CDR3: CAWSVRAGEGSYEQYF. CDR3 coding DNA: TGTGCCTGGAGTGTACGGGCGGGGGAGGGCTCCTACGAGCAGTACTTC.

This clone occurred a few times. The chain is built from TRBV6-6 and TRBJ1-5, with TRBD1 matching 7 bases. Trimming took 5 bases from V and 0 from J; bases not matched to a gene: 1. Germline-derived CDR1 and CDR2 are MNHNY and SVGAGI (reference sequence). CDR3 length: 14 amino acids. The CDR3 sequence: CASSRDSSNQPQHF. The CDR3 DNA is TGTGCCAGCAGTCGGGACAGTAGCAATCAGCCCCAGCATTTT.

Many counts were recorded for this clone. The CDR3 loop is CASSPGTGRAQYF. CDR3 nucleotides: TGTGCCAGCAGCCCCGGGACAGGGAGGGCACAGTACTTC. The chain couples TRBV7-3 to TRBJ2-5; 9 nucleotides agree with TRBD1. The CDR3 is 13 residues long. Germline trimming cut 5 bases from V and 11 bases from J; bases unmatched to any gene: 9. The germline gives CDR1 SGHTA, CDR2 FQGTGA.

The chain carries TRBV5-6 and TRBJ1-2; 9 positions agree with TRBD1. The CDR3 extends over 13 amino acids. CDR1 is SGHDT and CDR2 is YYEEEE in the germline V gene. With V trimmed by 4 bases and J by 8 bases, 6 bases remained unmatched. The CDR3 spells CASSQQGAVGYTF. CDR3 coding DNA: TGTGCCAGCAGCCAACAGGGGGCCGTAGGCTACACCTTC.

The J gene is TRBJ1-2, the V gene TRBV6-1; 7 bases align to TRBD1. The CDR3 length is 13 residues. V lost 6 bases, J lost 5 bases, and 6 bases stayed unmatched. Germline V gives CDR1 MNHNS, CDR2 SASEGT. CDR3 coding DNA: TGTGCCAGCAGATCGACAGGGTTATATGGCTACACCTTC. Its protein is CASRSTGLYGYTF.

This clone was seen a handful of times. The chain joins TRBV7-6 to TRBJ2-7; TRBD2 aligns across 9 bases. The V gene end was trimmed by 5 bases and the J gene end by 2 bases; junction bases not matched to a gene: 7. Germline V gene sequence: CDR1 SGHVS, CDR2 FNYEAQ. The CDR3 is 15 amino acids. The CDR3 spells CASSGRRGGTYEQYF. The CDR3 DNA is TGTGCCAGCAGCGGTCGGCGGGGGGGAACCTACGAGCAGTACTTC.

The CDR3 region has the DNA TGTGCCAGCAGCTCAAGGACTAGCGGGGGGGCCCGTGACATTCAGTACTTC. The encoded protein is CASSSRTSGGARDIQYF. The J gene is TRBJ2-4, the V gene TRBV7-8, with TRBD2 matching over 15 bases. From germline, CDR1 is SGHVS and CDR2 FQNEAQ. With V trimmed by 4 bases and J by 8 bases, 9 bases remained unmatched. The CDR3 sequence is 17 residues long.

This chain's CDR3 is CASSLLSGTSVYNEQFF. CDR3 bases: TGTGCCAGCAGCTTACTGTCCGGGACTAGCGTATACAATGAGCAGTTCTTC. The chain employs TRBV7-6 and TRBJ2-1, with 10 bases that match TRBD2. This CDR3 has 17 amino acids. Germline V CDR1 and CDR2: SGHVS, FNYEAQ. The J segment lost 4 bases and the V segment lost 2 bases, leaving 8 bases of the junction unmatched.

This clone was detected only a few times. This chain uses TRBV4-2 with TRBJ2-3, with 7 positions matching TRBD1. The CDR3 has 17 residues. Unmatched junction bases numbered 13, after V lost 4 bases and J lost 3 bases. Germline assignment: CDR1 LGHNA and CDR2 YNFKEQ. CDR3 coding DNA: TGTGCCAGCAGCCGAGAGCTCGGACAGGCGGTTACAGATACGCAGTATTTT. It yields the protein CASSRELGQAVTDTQYF.

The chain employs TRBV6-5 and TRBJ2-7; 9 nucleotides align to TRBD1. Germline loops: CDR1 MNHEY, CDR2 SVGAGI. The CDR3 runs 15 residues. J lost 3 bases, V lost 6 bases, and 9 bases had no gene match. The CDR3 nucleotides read TGTGCCAGCAGCCAGAGGGGACAGGGCTTCTACGAGCAGTACTTC. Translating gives CASSQRGQGFYEQYF.

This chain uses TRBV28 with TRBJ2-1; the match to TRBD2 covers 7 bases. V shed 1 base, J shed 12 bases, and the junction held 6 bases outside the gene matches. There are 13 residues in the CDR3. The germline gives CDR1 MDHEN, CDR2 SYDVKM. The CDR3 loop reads CASSLSGSGGQFF. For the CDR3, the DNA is TGTGCCAGCAGTTTATCGGGTTCGGGGGGGCAGTTCTTC. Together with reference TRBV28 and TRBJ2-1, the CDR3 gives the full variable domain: DVKVTQSSRYLVKRTGEKVFLECVQDMDHENMFWYRQDPGLGLRLIYFSYDVKMKEKGDIPEGYSVSREKKERFSLILESASTNQTSMYLCASSLSGSGGQFFGPGTRLTVL.

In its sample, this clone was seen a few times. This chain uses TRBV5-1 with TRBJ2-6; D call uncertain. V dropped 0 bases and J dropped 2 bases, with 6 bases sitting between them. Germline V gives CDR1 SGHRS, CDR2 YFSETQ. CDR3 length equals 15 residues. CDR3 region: CASSLVATGANVLTF. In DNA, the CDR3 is TGCGCCAGCAGCTTGGTTGCGACTGGGGCCAACGTCCTGACTTTC.

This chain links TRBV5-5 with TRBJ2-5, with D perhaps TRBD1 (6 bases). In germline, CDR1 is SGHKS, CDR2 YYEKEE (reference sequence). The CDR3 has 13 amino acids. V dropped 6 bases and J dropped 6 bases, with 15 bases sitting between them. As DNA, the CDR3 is TGTGCCAGCACCATGGACAGTCCAAAGACCCAGTACTTC. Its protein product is CASTMDSPKTQYF.

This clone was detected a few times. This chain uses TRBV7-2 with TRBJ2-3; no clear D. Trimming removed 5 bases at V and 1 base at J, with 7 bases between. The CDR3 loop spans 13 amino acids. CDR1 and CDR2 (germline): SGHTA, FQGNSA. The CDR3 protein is CASSVLRTDTQYF. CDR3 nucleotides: TGTGCCAGCAGCGTACTCCGCACAGATACGCAGTATTTT.

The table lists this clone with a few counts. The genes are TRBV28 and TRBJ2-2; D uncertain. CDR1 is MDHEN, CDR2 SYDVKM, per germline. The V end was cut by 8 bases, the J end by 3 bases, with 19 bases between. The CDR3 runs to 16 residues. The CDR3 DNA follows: TGTGCCAGCGGTCTTCTGTCCGGGTTGGACACCGGGGAGCTGTTTTTT. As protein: CASGLLSGLDTGELFF. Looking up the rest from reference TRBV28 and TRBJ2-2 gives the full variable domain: DVKVTQSSRYLVKRTGEKVFLECVQDMDHENMFWYRQDPGLGLRLIYFSYDVKMKEKGDIPEGYSVSREKKERFSLILESASTNQTSMYLCASGLLSGLDTGELFFGEGSRLTVL.

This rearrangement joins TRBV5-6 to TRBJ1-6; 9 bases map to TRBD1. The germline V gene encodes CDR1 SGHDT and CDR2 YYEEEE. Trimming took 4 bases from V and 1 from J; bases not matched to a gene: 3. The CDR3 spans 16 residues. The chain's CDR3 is CASSGGQGSYNSPLHF. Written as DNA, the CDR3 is TGTGCCAGCAGCGGAGGACAGGGGTCCTATAATTCACCCCTCCACTTT.